What follows are 32 T cell receptor beta chains derived from one specimen sequenced in a study of cytotoxic CD8 clonotypes in ibrutinib-treated CLL. Sequencing used immunoSEQ multiplex PCR; TCRdb keeps in-frame clones, though not all of them. Of a few hundred thousand clones in the sample, around 66% were seen once. This sample comprised PBMCs, obtained after 36 months of ibrutinib treatment. These receptors were taken from a human donor with chronic lymphocytic leukemia.

V usage is TRBV5-1 and J usage is TRBJ2-1, with a possible D match to TRBD2 (7 bases). The CDR3 loop spans 15 amino acids. The V end was cut by 2 bases, the J end by 0 bases, with 9 bases between. Germline values: CDR1 SGHRS, CDR2 YFSETQ. The CDR3: CASSLGGDSYNEQFF. The DNA for the CDR3 is TGCGCCAGCAGCTTAGGGGGGGACTCCTACAATGAGCAGTTCTTC.

CDR3: CASSSRGLSGNTIYF. For the CDR3, the DNA is TGTGCCAGCAGCTCGAGGGGGTTGTCTGGAAACACCATATATTTT. The V call is TRBV9, the J call TRBJ1-3, with D perhaps TRBD1 (6 bases). This CDR3 has 15 amino acids. The ends were cut back, 4 bases at V and 1 base at J, with 12 bases in the middle. Germline V gene lookup returns CDR1 SGDLS and CDR2 YYNGEE.

This clone was counted a few times. This chain links TRBV6-6 with TRBJ1-5; D perhaps matches TRBD1 (6 bases). V lost 8 bases and J 3 bases, leaving 17 bases between the germline ends. The CDR3 sequence is 15 residues long. In germline, CDR1 is MNHNY, CDR2 SVGAGI (reference sequence). CDR3 loop: CASRQEGGYNQPQHF. Here the CDR3 DNA reads TGTGCCAGCCGACAGGAGGGGGGATACAATCAGCCCCAGCATTTT.

V and J are TRBV7-6 and TRBJ1-4, with D tentatively TRBD1 (5 bases). The CDR3 loop spans 15 amino acids. Per germline, CDR1 SGHVS and CDR2 FNYEAQ. Trimming pared 5 bases from V and 7 bases from J, leaving 17 bases between. CDR3 coding DNA: TGTGCCAGCAGCGGGACCCAACTAGTGGGTGAAAAACTGTTTTTT. Translated, it gives CASSGTQLVGEKLFF.

This clone has more than one count but fewer than ten. The V and J genes are TRBV7-6 and TRBJ2-5, with D tentatively TRBD2 (5 bases). Germline CDR1 reads SGHVS; CDR2 reads FNYEAQ. V was cut by 1 base and J by 7 bases, with 13 bases left in between. The CDR3 runs to 14 residues. In nucleotides, the CDR3 is TGTGCCAGCAGCTTAGAACTAGTTGTAGCGACCCAGTACTTC. This translates into CASSLELVVATQYF.

The rearrangement joins TRBV28 to TRBJ2-1; no firm D call. The V end lost 6 bases, the J end lost 4 bases, and 7 bases lay between the germline ends. The V gene's germline CDR1 is MDHEN and CDR2 SYDVKM. The CDR3 contains 12 residues. CDR3 bases: TGTGCCAGCAGCGACCTGTACAATGAGCAGTTCTTC. Translating gives CASSDLYNEQFF.

This clone occurred a few times. The gene calls are TRBV10-3 and TRBJ2-7; D ambiguous. Germline V gene lookup returns CDR1 ENHRY and CDR2 SYGVKD. Trimming took 6 bases from V and 0 from J, leaving 3 bases between them. There are 11 residues in the CDR3. In nucleotides, the CDR3 is TGTGCCATCAGGAGCTCCTACGAGCAGTACTTC. The encoded protein is CAIRSSYEQYF.

This chain links TRBV13 with TRBJ2-5; D uncertain. Germline V CDR1 and CDR2: PRHDT, FYEKMQ (reference sequence). Trimming cost V 4 bases and J 2 bases, with 11 bases left between them. The CDR3 sequence is 14 residues long. CDR3 DNA: TGTGCCAGCAGCTCCCTCACATCGCAAGAGACCCAGTACTTC. Amino acid sequence: CASSSLTSQETQYF.

CDR3: CASSEDRDNEQYF. The DNA of the CDR3 is TGTGCCAGCAGTGAAGACAGGGATAACGAGCAGTACTTC. V is TRBV2 and J is TRBJ2-7; perhaps TRBD1 as D (6 bases). V lost 1 base and J 5 bases, leaving 9 bases between the germline ends. This CDR3 spans 13 amino acids. Germline V gene sequence: CDR1 SNHLY, CDR2 FYNNEI.

J is TRBJ1-1 and V is TRBV6-6; D unresolved. Trimming cost V 8 bases and J 0 bases, with 13 bases left between them. The V gene's germline CDR1 is MNHNY and CDR2 SVGAGI (reference sequence). The CDR3 extends over 14 amino acids. Here the CDR3 DNA reads TGTGCCAGCTCACCGGGCCGGGTGAACACTGAAGCTTTCTTT. It is translated as CASSPGRVNTEAFF.

This clone was seen more than once but under ten times. The CDR3 DNA reads TGTGCCAGCGACTACACAGGGCTCGCTGAAGCTTTCTTT. Protein product: CASDYTGLAEAFF. The chain carries TRBV11-2 and TRBJ1-1; D may be TRBD1 (6 bases). Germline V gene lookup returns CDR1 SGHAT and CDR2 FQNNGV. The CDR3 sequence is 13 residues long. V lost 8 bases and J lost 6, with 16 bases in between.

This clone occurred a few times. The rearrangement uses TRBV6-5 and TRBJ2-5; D is undetermined. V was cut by 5 bases and J by 5 bases, with 15 bases left in between. The CDR3 runs to 14 residues. Per the germline V gene, CDR1 is MNHEY and CDR2 is SVGAGI. CDR3 nucleotide sequence: TGTGCCAGCAGTAACAGACCTAGTGGCGAGACCCAGTACTTC. Its translation is CASSNRPSGETQYF.

The chain couples TRBV18 to TRBJ2-1; no clear D. The CDR3 extends over 15 amino acids. Germline CDR1 reads KGHSH; CDR2 reads LQKENI. V shed 0 bases and J shed 2 bases, with 8 bases lying between them. In nucleotides, the CDR3 is TGTGCCAGCTCACCACCGGGCCGGACCTACAATGAGCAGTTCTTC. Translating gives CASSPPGRTYNEQFF.

The gene calls are TRBV6-1 and TRBJ1-1; D perhaps matches TRBD1 (5 bases). CDR3 size: 13 residues. The V gene's germline CDR1 is MNHNS and CDR2 SASEGT. Deletions cut 10 bases from V and 10 bases from J, with 22 bases between. Here the CDR3 DNA reads TGTGCCAACACGCCCGCTGGAGGGGCGGTAGCTTTCTTT. Translating it yields CANTPAGGAVAFF.

The chain carries TRBV7-2 and TRBJ2-7; D might be TRBD2 (6 bases). The V end was cut by 1 base, the J end by 3 bases, with 13 bases between. This CDR3 is built from 15 residues. Germline loops: CDR1 SGHTA, CDR2 FQGNSA. The CDR3 DNA reads TGTGCCAGCAGCTTAGACGGCGGGGAACACTACGAGCAGTACTTC. It specifies CASSLDGGEHYEQYF.

This clone was seen a few times. The chain has TRBV7-9 and TRBJ2-7, with 9 positions matching TRBD1. The germline V gene encodes CDR1 SEHNR and CDR2 FQNEAQ (reference sequence). The V and J ends lost 4 bases and 5 bases, in that order; junction bases with no gene match: 6. CDR3 length: 14 residues. The CDR3 reads CASSSTGQGNEQYF. In nucleotides, the CDR3 is TGTGCCAGCAGCTCAACGGGACAGGGTAACGAGCAGTACTTC. The complete variable domain, with remaining parts taken from reference TRBV7-9 and TRBJ2-7, reads DTGVSQNPRHKITKRGQNVTFRCDPISEHNRLYWYRQTLGQGPEFLTYFQNEAQLEKSRLLSDRFSAERPKGSFSTLEIQRTEQGDSAMYLCASSSTGQGNEQYFGPGTRLTVT.

Only one count was recorded for this clone. The V gene is TRBV4-1, the J gene TRBJ1-1; unclear D gene. This CDR3 has 17 residues. CDR1 MGHRA and CDR2 YSYEKL come from the germline V gene. Trimming took off 5 bases at V and 1 base at J, with 20 bases between the two ends. The DNA of the CDR3 is TGCGCCAGCAGCAAGAGACACAACGCCAAAGAGAACACTGAAGCTTTCTTT. Protein: CASSKRHNAKENTEAFF.

This clone was detected only once. The chain links TRBV15 to TRBJ1-5; D is unresolved. The V gene's germline CDR1 is LNHNV and CDR2 YYDKDF (reference sequence). The CDR3 loop spans 15 amino acids. Trimming removed 5 bases from V and 6 bases from J, with 17 bases in between. The CDR3 sequence is CATSLERGLGQPQHF. DNA of the CDR3: TGTGCCACCAGCCTCGAACGAGGACTGGGTCAGCCCCAGCATTTT.

There are a few counts of this clone. V usage is TRBV14 and J usage is TRBJ2-7; maybe TRBD1 (6 bases). V lost 4 bases and J lost 0, with 10 bases in between. The V gene's germline CDR1 is SGHDN and CDR2 FVKESK. The CDR3 totals 14 residues. CDR3 coding DNA: TGTGCCAGCAGCCCGGACAGTGCCTCCTACGAGCAGTACTTC. Protein product: CASSPDSASYEQYF.

This clone was counted between two and nine times. This sequence joins TRBV7-9 and TRBJ2-3; D is perhaps TRBD1 (6 bases). Germline lookup yields CDR1 SEHNR and CDR2 FQNEAQ (reference sequence). The CDR3 covers 14 residues. Trimming removed 3 bases from V and 3 bases from J, with 10 bases in between. The CDR3 DNA reads as TGTGCCAGCAGCTTGATACAGGGTACAGATACGCAGTATTTT. The encoded protein is CASSLIQGTDTQYF.

This rearrangement joins TRBV5-1 to TRBJ1-6; a weak D match, TRBD1 (6 bases). From germline, CDR1 is SGHRS and CDR2 YFSETQ. V shed 4 bases and J shed 7 bases, with 12 bases lying between them. CDR3 length equals 14 residues. The CDR3 DNA is TGCGCCAGCAGCCTACAGGGTGGCAATTCACCCCTCCACTTT. It codes for CASSLQGGNSPLHF.

This clone was seen only once. This rearrangement joins TRBV7-3 to TRBJ1-3; TRBD1 is a possible D gene (5 bases). This CDR3 has 13 residues. Germline V gene data show CDR1 as SGHTA and CDR2 as FQGTGA. V was trimmed by 6 bases and J by 4 bases, leaving 10 bases between them. The CDR3 sequence: CASSQGGGNTIYF. Here the CDR3 DNA reads TGTGCCAGCAGTCAGGGTGGGGGAAACACCATATATTTT. The full variable domain, rest sourced from reference TRBV7-3 and TRBJ1-3, is GAGVSQTPSNKVTEKGKYVELRCDPISGHTALYWYRQSLGQGPEFLIYFQGTGAADDSGLPNDRFFAVRPEGSVSTLKIQRTERGDSAVYLCASSQGGGNTIYFGEGSWLTVV.

This clone was found a few times. The chain recombines TRBV6-1 with TRBJ1-5, with D possibly being TRBD1 (5 bases). Trimming stripped 8 bases from V and 7 bases from J, with 9 bases between. The CDR3 runs 11 residues. In germline, CDR1 is MNHNS, CDR2 SASEGT. The CDR3 nucleotides read TGTGCCAGCGGGCGGGGGCAGCCCCAGCATTTT. This codes for CASGRGQPQHF.

Of note for this clone: A junction boundary mismatches the germline segment, possibly from a read error. CDR3 in DNA: TGTGCCAGCAGCCTAGCGGGAGGGCCTTTCAATGAGCAGTTCTTC. Its translation is CASSLAGGPFNEQFF. The chain combines TRBV7-2 with TRBJ2-1; 12 positions match TRBD2. The CDR3 length is 15 residues. Germline values: CDR1 SGHTA, CDR2 FQGNSA.

This clone was found once. J is TRBJ2-1 and V is TRBV13; D unclear. V lost 5 bases and J lost 6, with 17 bases in between. The CDR3 is 15 residues long. Per germline, CDR1 PRHDT and CDR2 FYEKMQ (reference sequence). The CDR3 here is CASSPRGLGLNEQFF. The CDR3 DNA follows: TGTGCCAGCAGCCCCCGTGGGCTAGGTCTCAATGAGCAGTTCTTC.

This sequence joins TRBV2 and TRBJ1-6, with D unresolved. V shed 3 bases and J shed 3 bases, with 9 bases lying between them. The CDR3 extends over 15 amino acids. CDR1 is SNHLY and CDR2 is FYNNEI in the germline V gene. The CDR3 DNA follows: TGTGCCAGCAGTGATCGGGGTGGCTATAATTCACCCCTCCACTTT. This encodes CASSDRGGYNSPLHF.

The chain joins TRBV7-9 to TRBJ2-2; D not resolved. CDR1 is SEHNR, CDR2 FQNEAQ, per germline (reference sequence). The CDR3 is 13 amino acids. CDR3 DNA: TGTGCAGCCGTAAGTCCTGGCACCGGGGAGCTGTTTTTT. It is translated as CAAVSPGTGELFF.

The chain has TRBV29-1 and TRBJ1-2; D is unclear. The CDR3 loop spans 11 amino acids. CDR1 is SQVTM and CDR2 is ANQGSEA in the germline V gene. With 7 bases removed from V and 4 bases from J, the gap between germline ends came to 10 bases. CDR3 nucleotide sequence: TGCAGCGCCCTCCGATCCTATGGCTACACCTTC. This codes for CSALRSYGYTF.

The rearrangement joins TRBV6-1 to TRBJ2-7; D possibly corresponds to TRBD1 (6 bases). V was trimmed by 3 bases and J by 2 bases, leaving 14 bases between them. The CDR3 consists of 15 residues. Germline CDR1 MNHNS, CDR2 SASEGT. CDR3 sequence reads: CASSEIRTEAYEQYF. CDR3 coding DNA: TGTGCCAGCAGTGAGATTCGGACAGAGGCCTACGAGCAGTACTTC.

The chain links TRBV4-2 to TRBJ2-5; D remains unclear. The V end was cut by 4 bases, the J end by 4 bases, with 7 bases between. CDR3 length equals 12 residues. Germline CDR1 is LGHNA and CDR2 is YNFKEQ. The CDR3 DNA is TGTGCCAGCAGCCCGTTTGGAGAGACCCAGTACTTC. It codes for CASSPFGETQYF.

The V gene is TRBV27, the J gene TRBJ2-7; the D call may be TRBD1 or TRBD2 (5 bases each). The CDR3 length is 14 residues. The germline V gene has CDR1 MNHEY and CDR2 SMNVEV (reference sequence). Deletions cut 2 bases from V and 4 bases from J, with 12 bases between. CDR3 nucleotides: TGTGCCAGCAGTTTACCAGGGAGCATATACGAGCAGTACTTC. Translated: CASSLPGSIYEQYF.

There are a few counts of this clone. This chain joins TRBV11-3 and TRBJ2-1; D is undetermined. The germline V and J ends were trimmed by 1 base and 6 bases, with 7 bases remaining between them. Germline CDR1 and CDR2: SGHNT and YENEEA. This CDR3 comprises 13 residues. Here the CDR3 reads CASSLGRPNEQFF. CDR3 DNA sequence: TGTGCCAGCAGCTTAGGGCGTCCCAATGAGCAGTTCTTC.